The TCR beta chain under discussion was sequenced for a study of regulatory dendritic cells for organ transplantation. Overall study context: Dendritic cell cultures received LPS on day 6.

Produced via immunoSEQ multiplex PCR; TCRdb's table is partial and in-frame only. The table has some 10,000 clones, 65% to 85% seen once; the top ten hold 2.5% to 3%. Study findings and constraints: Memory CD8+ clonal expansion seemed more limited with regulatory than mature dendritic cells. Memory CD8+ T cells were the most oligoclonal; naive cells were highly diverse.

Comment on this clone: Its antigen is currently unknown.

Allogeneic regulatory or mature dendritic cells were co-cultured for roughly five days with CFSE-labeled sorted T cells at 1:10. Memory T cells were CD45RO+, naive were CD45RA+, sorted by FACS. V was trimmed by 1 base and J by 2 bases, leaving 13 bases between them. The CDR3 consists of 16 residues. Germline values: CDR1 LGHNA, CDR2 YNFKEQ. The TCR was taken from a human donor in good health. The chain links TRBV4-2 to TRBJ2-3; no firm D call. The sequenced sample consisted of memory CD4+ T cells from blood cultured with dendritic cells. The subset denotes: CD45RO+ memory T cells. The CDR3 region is CASSQGATPYTDTQYF. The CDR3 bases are TGTGCCAGCAGCCAAGGGGCTACCCCATACACAGATACGCAGTATTTT.